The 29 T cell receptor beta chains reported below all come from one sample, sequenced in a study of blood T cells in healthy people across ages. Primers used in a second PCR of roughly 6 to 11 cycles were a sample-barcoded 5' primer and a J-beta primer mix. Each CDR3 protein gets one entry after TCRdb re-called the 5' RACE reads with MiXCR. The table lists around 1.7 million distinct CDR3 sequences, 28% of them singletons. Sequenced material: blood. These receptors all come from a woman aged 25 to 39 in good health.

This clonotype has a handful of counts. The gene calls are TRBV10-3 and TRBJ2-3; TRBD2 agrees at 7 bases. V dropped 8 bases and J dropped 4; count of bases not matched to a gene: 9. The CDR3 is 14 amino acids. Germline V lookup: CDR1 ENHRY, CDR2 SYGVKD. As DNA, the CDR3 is TGTGCCATCGGGGGGGACCTGGGTTCAGATACGCAGTATTTT. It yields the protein CAIGGDLGSDTQYF.

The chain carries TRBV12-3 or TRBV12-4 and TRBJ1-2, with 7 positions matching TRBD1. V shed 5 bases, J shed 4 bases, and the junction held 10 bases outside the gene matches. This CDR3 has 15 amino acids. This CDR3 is CASSPGQISLYGYTF. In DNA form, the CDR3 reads TGTGCCAGCAGTCCGGGACAGATCTCCCTCTATGGCTACACCTTC.

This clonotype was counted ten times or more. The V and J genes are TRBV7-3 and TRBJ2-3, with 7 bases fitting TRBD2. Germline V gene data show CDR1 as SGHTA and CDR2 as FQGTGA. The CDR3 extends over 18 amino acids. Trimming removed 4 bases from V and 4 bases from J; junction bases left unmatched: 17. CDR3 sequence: CASSSARLARSGPDTQYF. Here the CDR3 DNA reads TGTGCCAGCAGCTCCGCCCGACTAGCTCGGTCGGGTCCAGATACGCAGTATTTT.

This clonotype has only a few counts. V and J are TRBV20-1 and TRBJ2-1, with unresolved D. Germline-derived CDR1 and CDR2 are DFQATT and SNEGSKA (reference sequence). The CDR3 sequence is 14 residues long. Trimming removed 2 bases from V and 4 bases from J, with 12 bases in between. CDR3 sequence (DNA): TGCAGTGCTAGACTACAGACCGGATACAATGAGCAGTTCTTC. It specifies CSARLQTGYNEQFF.

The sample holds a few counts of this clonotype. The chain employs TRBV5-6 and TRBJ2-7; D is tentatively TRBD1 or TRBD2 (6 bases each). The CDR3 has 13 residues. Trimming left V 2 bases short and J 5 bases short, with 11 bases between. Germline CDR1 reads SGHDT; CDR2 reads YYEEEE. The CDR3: CASSFVGGNEQYF. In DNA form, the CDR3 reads TGTGCCAGCAGCTTCGTGGGGGGCAACGAGCAGTACTTC.

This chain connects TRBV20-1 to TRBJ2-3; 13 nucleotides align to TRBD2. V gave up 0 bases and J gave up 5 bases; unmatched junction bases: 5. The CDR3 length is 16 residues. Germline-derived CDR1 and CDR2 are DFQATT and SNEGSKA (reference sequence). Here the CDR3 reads CSARDGTSGVVDTQYF. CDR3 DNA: TGCAGTGCTAGAGATGGGACTAGCGGGGTTGTAGATACGCAGTATTTT.

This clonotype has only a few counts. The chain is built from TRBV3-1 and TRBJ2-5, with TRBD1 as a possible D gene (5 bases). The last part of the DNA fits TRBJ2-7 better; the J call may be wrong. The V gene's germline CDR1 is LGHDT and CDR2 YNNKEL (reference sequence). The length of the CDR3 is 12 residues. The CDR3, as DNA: TGTGCCAGCAGCCACGCAGGGCGCGAGCAGTACTTC. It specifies CASSHAGREQYF.

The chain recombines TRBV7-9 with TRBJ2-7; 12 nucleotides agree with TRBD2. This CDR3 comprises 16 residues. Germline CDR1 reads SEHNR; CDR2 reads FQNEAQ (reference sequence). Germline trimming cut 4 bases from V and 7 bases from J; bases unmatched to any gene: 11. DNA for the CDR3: TGTGCCAGCAGCTCTTGGACTAGCGGGGACTACAATGAGCAGTACTTC. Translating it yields CASSSWTSGDYNEQYF. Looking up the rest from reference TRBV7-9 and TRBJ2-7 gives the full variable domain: DTGVSQNPRHKITKRGQNVTFRCDPISEHNRLYWYRQTLGQGPEFLTYFQNEAQLEKSRLLSDRFSAERPKGSFSTLEIQRTEQGDSAMYLCASSSWTSGDYNEQYFGPGTRLTVT.

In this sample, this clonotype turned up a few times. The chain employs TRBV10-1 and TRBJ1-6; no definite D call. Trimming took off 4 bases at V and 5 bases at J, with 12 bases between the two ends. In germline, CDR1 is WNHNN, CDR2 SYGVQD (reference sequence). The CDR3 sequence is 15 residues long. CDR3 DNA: TGCGCCAGCAGTGTGGGAGAACGAAATAATTCACCCCTCCACTTT. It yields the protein CASSVGERNNSPLHF.

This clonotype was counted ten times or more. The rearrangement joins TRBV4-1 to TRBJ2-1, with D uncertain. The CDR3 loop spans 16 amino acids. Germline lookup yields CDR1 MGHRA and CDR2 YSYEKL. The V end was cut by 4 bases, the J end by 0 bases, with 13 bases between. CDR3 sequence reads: CASSLPTLRSYNEQFF. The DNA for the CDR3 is TGCGCCAGCAGCCTTCCGACACTACGCTCCTACAATGAGCAGTTCTTC.

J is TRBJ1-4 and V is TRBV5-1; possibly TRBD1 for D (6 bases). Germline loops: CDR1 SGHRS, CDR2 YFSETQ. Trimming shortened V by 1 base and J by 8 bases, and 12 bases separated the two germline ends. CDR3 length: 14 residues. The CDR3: CASSLKQGREKLFF. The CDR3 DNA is TGCGCCAGCAGCTTGAAACAGGGAAGGGAAAAACTGTTTTTT.

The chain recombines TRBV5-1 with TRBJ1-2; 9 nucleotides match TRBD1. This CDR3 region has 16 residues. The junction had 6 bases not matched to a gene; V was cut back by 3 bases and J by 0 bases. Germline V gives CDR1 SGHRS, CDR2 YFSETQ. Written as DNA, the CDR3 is TGCGCCAGCAGCTCGCCCCGGGACAGGGCTAACTATGGCTACACCTTC. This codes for CASSSPRDRANYGYTF.

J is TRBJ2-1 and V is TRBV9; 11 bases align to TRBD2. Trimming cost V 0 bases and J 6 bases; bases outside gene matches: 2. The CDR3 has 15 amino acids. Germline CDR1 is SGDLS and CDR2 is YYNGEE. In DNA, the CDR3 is TGTGCCAGCAGCGTAGCTAGCGGGGGGTCCAATGAGCAGTTCTTC. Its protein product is CASSVASGGSNEQFF.

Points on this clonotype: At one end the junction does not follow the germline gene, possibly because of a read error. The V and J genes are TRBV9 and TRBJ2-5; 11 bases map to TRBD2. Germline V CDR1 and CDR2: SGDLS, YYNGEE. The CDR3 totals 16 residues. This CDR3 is CASSSNSGGAEETQDF. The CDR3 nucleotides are TGTGCCAGCAGCTCCAATAGCGGGGGGGCGGAGGAGACCCAGGACTTC.

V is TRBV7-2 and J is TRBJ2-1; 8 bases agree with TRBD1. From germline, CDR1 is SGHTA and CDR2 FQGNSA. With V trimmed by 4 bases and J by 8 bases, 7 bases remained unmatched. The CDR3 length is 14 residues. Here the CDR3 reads CASSCQGAVDEQFF. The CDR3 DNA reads TGTGCCAGCAGCTGTCAGGGGGCGGTGGATGAGCAGTTCTTC.

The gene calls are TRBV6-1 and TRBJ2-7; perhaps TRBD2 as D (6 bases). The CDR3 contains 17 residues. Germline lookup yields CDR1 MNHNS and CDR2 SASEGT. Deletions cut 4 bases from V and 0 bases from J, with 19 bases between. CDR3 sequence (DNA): TGTGCCAGCAGTGGAAAACCCGGAGGGCAGCGCTCCTACGAGCAGTACTTC. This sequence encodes CASSGKPGGQRSYEQYF.

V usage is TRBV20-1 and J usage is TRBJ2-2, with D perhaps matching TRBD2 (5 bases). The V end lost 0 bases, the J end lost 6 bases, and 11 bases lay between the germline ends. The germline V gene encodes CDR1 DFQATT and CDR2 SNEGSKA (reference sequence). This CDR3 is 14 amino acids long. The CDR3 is CSARDLLVPGELFF. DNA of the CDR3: TGCAGTGCTAGAGACCTACTAGTTCCCGGGGAGCTGTTTTTT.

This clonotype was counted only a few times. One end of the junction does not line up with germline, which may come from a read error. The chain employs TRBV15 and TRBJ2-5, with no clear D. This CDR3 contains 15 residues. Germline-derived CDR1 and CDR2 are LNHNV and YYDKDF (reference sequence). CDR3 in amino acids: CATSRSWADQETQYF. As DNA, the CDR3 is TGTGCCACCAGCAGGAGCTGGGCTGACCAGGAGACCCAGTACTTC.

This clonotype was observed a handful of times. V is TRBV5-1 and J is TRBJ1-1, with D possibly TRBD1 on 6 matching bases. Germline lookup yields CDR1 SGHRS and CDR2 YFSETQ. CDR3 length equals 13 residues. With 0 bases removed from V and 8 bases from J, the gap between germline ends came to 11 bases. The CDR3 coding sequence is TGCGCCAGCAGCTTGGAATATAGGGGGGAAGCTTTCTTT. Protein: CASSLEYRGEAFF.

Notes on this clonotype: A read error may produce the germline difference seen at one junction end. The CDR3 here is CARSPFSLLGAYGELFF. The DNA of the CDR3 is TGTGCCCGCTCACCGTTCAGCCTCCTGGGAGCCTATGGGGAGCTGTTTTTT. This chain connects TRBV18 to TRBJ2-2; perhaps TRBD2 as D (5 bases). This CDR3 has 17 residues. Germline V gene lookup returns CDR1 KGHSH and CDR2 LQKENI.

The CDR3 loop reads CASSQRTRVYEQYF. CDR3 bases: TGTGCCAGCAGCCAAAGGACTAGAGTCTACGAGCAGTACTTC. The V gene is TRBV5-6, the J gene TRBJ2-7, with 7 positions matching TRBD2. The V segment lost 4 bases and the J segment 3 bases; nucleotides outside the gene matches: 7. CDR1 is SGHDT, CDR2 YYEEEE, per germline. The CDR3 is made up of 14 amino acids.

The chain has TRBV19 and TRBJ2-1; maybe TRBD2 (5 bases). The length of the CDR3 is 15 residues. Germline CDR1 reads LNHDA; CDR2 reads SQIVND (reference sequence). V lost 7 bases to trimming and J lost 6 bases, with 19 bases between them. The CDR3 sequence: CASKSGGGGGNEQFF. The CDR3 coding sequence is TGTGCCAGTAAATCCGGAGGCGGTGGTGGCAATGAGCAGTTCTTC. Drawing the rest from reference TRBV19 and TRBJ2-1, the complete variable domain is DGGITQSPKYLFRKEGQNVTLSCEQNLNHDAMYWYRQDPGQGLRLIYYSQIVNDFQKGDIAEGYSVSREKKESFPLTVTSAQKNPTAFYLCASKSGGGGGNEQFFGPGTRLTVL.

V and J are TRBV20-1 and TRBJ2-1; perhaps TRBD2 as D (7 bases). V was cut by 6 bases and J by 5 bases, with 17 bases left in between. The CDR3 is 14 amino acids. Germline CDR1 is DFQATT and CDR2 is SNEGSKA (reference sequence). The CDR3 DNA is TGCAGTGCACCGTGGGGGGGCCTGGACAATGAGCAGTTCTTC. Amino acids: CSAPWGGLDNEQFF.

CDR3 sequence reads: CASSQDRTVMNTEAFF. The CDR3 DNA reads as TGTGCCAGCAGCCAAGATAGGACAGTCATGAACACTGAAGCTTTCTTT. The chain couples TRBV3-1 to TRBJ1-1; maybe TRBD1 (6 bases). Germline V gives CDR1 LGHDT, CDR2 YNNKEL (reference sequence). V lost 0 bases to trimming and J lost 0 bases, with 11 bases between them. This CDR3 has 16 amino acids.

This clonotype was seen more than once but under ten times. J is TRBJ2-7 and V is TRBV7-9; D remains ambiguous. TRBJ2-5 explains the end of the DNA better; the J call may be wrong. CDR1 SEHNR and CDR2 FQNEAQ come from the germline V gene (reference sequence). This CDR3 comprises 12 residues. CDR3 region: CASSDPTGTQYF. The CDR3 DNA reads TGTGCCAGCAGCGACCCGACGGGGACCCAGTACTTC.

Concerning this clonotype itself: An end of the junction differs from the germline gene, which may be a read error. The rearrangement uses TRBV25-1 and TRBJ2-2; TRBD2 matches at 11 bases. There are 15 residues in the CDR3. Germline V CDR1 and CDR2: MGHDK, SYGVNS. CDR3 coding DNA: TGCGCCAGTGCGGGACTAGCGGTCTTCACCGGGGAGCTGTTTTTT. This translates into CASAGLAVFTGELFF.

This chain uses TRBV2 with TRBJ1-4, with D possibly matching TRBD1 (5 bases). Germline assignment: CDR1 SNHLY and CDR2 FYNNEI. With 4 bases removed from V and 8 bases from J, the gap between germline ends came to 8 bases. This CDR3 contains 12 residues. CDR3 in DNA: TGTGCCAGCAGTGTGGGGGAGGAAAAACTGTTTTTT. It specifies CASSVGEEKLFF.

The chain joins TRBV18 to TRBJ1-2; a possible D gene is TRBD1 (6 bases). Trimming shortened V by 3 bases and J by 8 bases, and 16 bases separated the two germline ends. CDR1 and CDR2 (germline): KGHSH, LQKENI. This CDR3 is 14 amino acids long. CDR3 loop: CASSPNREKVGYTF. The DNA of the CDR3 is TGTGCCAGCTCACCTAACAGGGAGAAGGTCGGCTACACCTTC.

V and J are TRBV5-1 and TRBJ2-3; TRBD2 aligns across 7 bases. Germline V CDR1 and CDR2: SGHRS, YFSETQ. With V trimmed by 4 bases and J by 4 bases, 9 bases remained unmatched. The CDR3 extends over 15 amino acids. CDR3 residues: CASSKAGFGADTQYF. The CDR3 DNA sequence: TGCGCCAGCAGCAAAGCGGGGTTCGGGGCAGATACGCAGTATTTT.